Sequencing of this T cell receptor (beta chain) was carried out in a study of human T cells and chemical hapten exposure. The CDR3 has 14 amino acids. CDR1 is SGDLS, CDR2 YYNGEE, per germline. Trimming took off 0 bases at V and 5 bases at J, with 11 bases between the two ends. Time point defined: patch test 1, 2 weeks after DPC sensitization. Treatment defined: therapeutic diphenylcyclopropenone sensitization with weekly scalp DPC. TCRdb passed the RACE reads through MiXCR, listing each CDR3 protein once. This table has roughly 380,000 distinct CDR3 sequences, more than 4.5% appearing once. Many counts were recorded for this clonotype.

This chain connects TRBV9 to TRBJ2-5; D remains unclear. This sample comprised whole blood, obtained in connection with sensitization to the hapten diphenylcyclopropenone (DPC). The TCR sequence derives from a woman in her forties or fifties with alopecia areata. Some clones in this sample may be carry-over from other donors' samples. As DNA, the CDR3 is TGTGCCAGCAGCGTAGCTGGGGTCGGCGAGACCCAGTACTTC. It encodes CASSVAGVGETQYF.